A single sample is the source of the 17 T cell receptor beta chains below, sequenced in a study of cytomegalovirus exposure and HLA in healthy donors. Primers included in the PCR were 60 Vbeta and 13 Jbeta primers. Only in-frame clones appear in the TCRdb table, and some are missing; sequencing was by immunoSEQ multiplex PCR. Among around 130,000 clones listed, just under 80% were seen once. Material: PBMCs. These receptors originate from a woman under 30 in good health and CMV-seronegative.

The chain carries TRBV10-1 and TRBJ2-3, with a tentative D call TRBD2 (6 bases). Trimming left V 6 bases short and J 4 bases short, with 14 bases between. The germline gives CDR1 WNHNN, CDR2 SYGVQD (reference sequence). The CDR3 is 14 residues long. CDR3 DNA sequence: TGCGCCAGCAGCCACAGTTCGGGGGCAGATACGCAGTATTTT. The encoded protein is CASSHSSGADTQYF.

The genes are TRBV10-3 and TRBJ2-1; 10 bases align to TRBD2. Trimming removed 6 bases from V and 3 bases from J; junction bases left unmatched: 5. This CDR3 spans 15 amino acids. Germline lookup yields CDR1 ENHRY and CDR2 SYGVKD. CDR3 amino acids: CAIRGTSENYNEQFF. CDR3 sequence (DNA): TGTGCCATCAGGGGGACTAGCGAGAACTACAATGAGCAGTTCTTC.

The chain couples TRBV28 to TRBJ2-3; D remains ambiguous. Trimming cost V 3 bases and J 1 base, with 11 bases left between them. CDR3 length: 15 amino acids. Looked up from germline, CDR1 is MDHEN and CDR2 is SYDVKM. The CDR3 here is CASSFRTRGTDTQYF. CDR3 nucleotide sequence: TGTGCCAGCAGTTTCAGAACTCGGGGCACAGATACGCAGTATTTT. Supplemented by reference TRBV28 and TRBJ2-3, the full variable domain reads DVKVTQSSRYLVKRTGEKVFLECVQDMDHENMFWYRQDPGLGLRLIYFSYDVKMKEKGDIPEGYSVSREKKERFSLILESASTNQTSMYLCASSFRTRGTDTQYFGPGTRLTVL.

V gene TRBV6-1 combines with J gene TRBJ1-1; TRBD1 is a possible D gene (6 bases). This CDR3 has 13 amino acids. With 6 bases removed from V and 2 bases from J, the gap between germline ends came to 10 bases. Germline assignment: CDR1 MNHNS and CDR2 SASEGT. The CDR3 nucleotides are TGTGCCAGCAGGCGGGGGACAAACACTGAAGCTTTCTTT. It codes for CASRRGTNTEAFF.

The chain couples TRBV19 to TRBJ2-1; 7 bases agree with TRBD2. Germline lookup yields CDR1 LNHDA and CDR2 SQIVND (reference sequence). Trimming cost V 5 bases and J 10 bases; bases outside gene matches: 17. This CDR3 region has 16 residues. The CDR3 loop is CASSFSGTKRAEEQFF. DNA of the CDR3: TGTGCCAGTAGTTTTTCTGGGACTAAGCGGGCCGAAGAGCAGTTCTTC.

This clone was seen more than once but under ten times. The chain couples TRBV7-6 to TRBJ2-2; no definite D call. Trimming took off 3 bases at V and 3 bases at J, with 11 bases between the two ends. The CDR3 length is 15 residues. In germline, CDR1 is SGHVS, CDR2 FNYEAQ. CDR3 sequence reads: CASSFAGLDTGELFF. The DNA of the CDR3 is TGTGCCAGCAGCTTTGCCGGTTTGGACACCGGGGAGCTGTTTTTT.

V gene TRBV5-1 combines with J gene TRBJ2-1; D is unresolved. This CDR3 is 12 amino acids long. The germline V gene encodes CDR1 SGHRS and CDR2 YFSETQ. V lost 6 bases and J 5 bases, leaving 9 bases between the germline ends. The CDR3 bases are TGCGCCAGCAACTACAATGACAATGAGCAGTTCTTC. This sequence encodes CASNYNDNEQFF.

The chain recombines TRBV5-1 with TRBJ1-1; 7 nucleotides agree with TRBD1. This CDR3 has 14 residues. CDR1 is SGHRS and CDR2 is YFSETQ in the germline V gene. J lost 3 bases, V lost 4 bases, and 6 bases had no gene match. The CDR3 region is CASSGDTGDTEAFF. DNA for the CDR3: TGCGCCAGCAGCGGGGACACAGGGGACACTGAAGCTTTCTTT.

In this sample, this clone turned up once. The chain links TRBV2 to TRBJ1-2; 7 bases are shared with TRBD1. V gave up 7 bases and J gave up 2 bases; unmatched junction bases: 4. From germline, CDR1 is SNHLY and CDR2 FYNNEI. There are 13 residues in the CDR3. CDR3 DNA sequence: TGTGCCAGCAAGGCGGGACAGAACTATGGCTACACCTTC. Its translation: CASKAGQNYGYTF.

J is TRBJ2-7 and V is TRBV27; D is unclear. V lost 3 bases and J 3 bases, leaving 12 bases between the germline ends. The CDR3 covers 14 residues. Germline CDR1 is MNHEY and CDR2 is SMNVEV (reference sequence). CDR3 loop: CASSFLSQNYEQYF. CDR3 DNA sequence: TGTGCCAGCAGTTTCTTGTCTCAGAACTACGAGCAGTACTTC.

The chain combines TRBV5-4 with TRBJ2-7; tentatively, D is TRBD1 (6 bases). Looked up from germline, CDR1 is SGHNT and CDR2 is YYREEE (reference sequence). There are 18 residues in the CDR3. V lost 3 bases to trimming and J lost 2 bases, with 24 bases between them. The CDR3 loop reads CASSSSARRTVRPYEQYF. CDR3 DNA sequence: TGTGCCAGCAGCTCTTCGGCACGTAGGACAGTTCGGCCCTACGAGCAGTACTTC.

A single count supports this clone. The chain has TRBV5-6 and TRBJ1-2; D is uncertain. The CDR3 spans 12 residues. Trimming took 0 bases from V and 8 from J, leaving 8 bases between them. The germline V gene encodes CDR1 SGHDT and CDR2 YYEEEE. Here the CDR3 DNA reads TGTGCCAGCAGCTTGGTGGAGTTCGGCTACACCTTC. Encoded protein: CASSLVEFGYTF.

V and J are TRBV18 and TRBJ1-2; 7 bases are a match to TRBD1. Germline CDR1 is KGHSH and CDR2 is LQKENI. The junction had 10 bases not matched to a gene; V was cut back by 8 bases and J by 4 bases. This CDR3 is 14 amino acids long. CDR3 in DNA: TGTGCCAGCGGACAGGCCCCGAGTCCCTATGGCTACACCTTC. It is translated as CASGQAPSPYGYTF.

A single count supports this clone. This CDR3 is CSVAGLASSYEQYF. Written as DNA, the CDR3 is TGCAGCGTCGCGGGACTAGCGAGCTCCTACGAGCAGTACTTC. The rearrangement links TRBV29-1 to TRBJ2-7; 10 positions match TRBD2. Per germline, CDR1 SQVTM and CDR2 ANQGSEA. J gave up 0 bases and V 6 bases, and 5 bases lay outside the gene matches. This CDR3 has 14 amino acids.

The chain is built from TRBV12-5 and TRBJ1-2, with 7 bases aligning to TRBD1. CDR1 is LGHNT and CDR2 is FRNRAP in the germline V gene. This CDR3 comprises 13 residues. V trimming: 6 bases; J trimming: 2 bases; junction bases outside the gene matches: 3. The CDR3 protein is CASGEGQNYGYTF. The CDR3 region has the DNA TGTGCTAGTGGAGAGGGACAGAACTATGGCTACACCTTC.

The V gene is TRBV7-2, the J gene TRBJ2-7; a weak D match, TRBD2 (5 bases). The germline V gene has CDR1 SGHTA and CDR2 FQGNSA. V lost 6 bases, J lost 4 bases, and 19 bases lay in between. CDR3 length: 15 amino acids. CDR3 protein: CASSQSGRVFYEQYF. Written as DNA, the CDR3 is TGTGCCAGCAGTCAGAGCGGCCGGGTTTTTTACGAGCAGTACTTC.

The chain uses TRBV14 and TRBJ2-1; no clear D gene. The CDR3 consists of 14 residues. Germline V gene data show CDR1 as SGHDN and CDR2 as FVKESK. The V end was cut by 0 bases, the J end by 8 bases, with 11 bases between. The CDR3 reads CASSQDHGWHEQFF. The CDR3 DNA sequence: TGTGCCAGCAGCCAAGATCATGGTTGGCATGAGCAGTTCTTC.